This T cell receptor beta chain is from a study of blood T cell repertoires in COVID-19 (dated by TCRdb to between 2020 and 2021). Regarding the complete study: The collaborator samples originated in the United States, Italy and Spain and spanned the acute and convalescent phases of COVID-19. The material from the prospective study consisted of cDNA or gDNA derived from T cells, B-cell-depleted T cells, or PBMCs. Subjects who had been exposed to COVID-19, were actively infected with it, or had recovered from it provided the deeply sampled blood TCRbeta repertoires that made up the dataset. A freely available public database, intended as a resource for researchers studying the immune response to SARS-CoV-2, is where the repertoires were released. The samples were drawn from the first 160 participants of the ongoing ImmuneRACE study and from about 1,200 subjects provided by 6 global collaborators. Nearly every sample came with metadata listing a de-identified subject ID, COVID-19 status, age in years and sex. Where available, HLA class I and class II types were taken from metadata supplied by the sample provider and were not determined by assay-based typing.

TCRbeta CDR3 regions were amplified from genomic DNA using the immunoSEQ Assay, a bias-controlled multiplex PCR. As for how the authors treated the data: Within the assay, amplification of reference gene primers was used to estimate how many nucleated cells each sample contained. Sequence reads were collapsed and filtered to measure the absolute abundance of every unique TCRbeta CDR3 rearrangement. For each sample, productive Simpson clonality was calculated by taking the square root of Simpson's diversity index across productive rearrangements. Here the immuneACCESS table is served through TCRdb, limited to in-frame sequences with V and J called. Missing clones are a known gap in these copies; in checked studies unresolved V genes cover under half, and the rest lacks a known reason. From that table come the V and J calls and clone size; the DNA was used to work out D and trimming. The sample table contains around 250,000 clones; only one count was recorded for about 83% of them. Together, the top ten hold 4.5% to 7% of the sample.

Including the terminal cysteine and phenylalanine, the CDR3 comprises 14 residues. Here the CDR3 DNA is all that survives: 42 bases in frame from base 1. At the junction V is shortened by 7 bases and J by 6 bases; bases outside the gene matches: 5. The germline V gene (reference sequence) gives CDR1 as LNHDA and CDR2 as SQIVND. Collaborating institutions collected whole blood in K2EDTA tubes following their own protocols. Collaborator samples were shipped for TCRbeta analysis as frozen whole blood, isolated PBMCs, or DNA extracted from either sample type. Study-wide conclusions, independent of this receptor: The amount of clinical and demographic metadata varied by source and participant and was provided uncurated.

A remark on this clone: Its binding antigen is unknown. Within one base of it there is no much larger clone, and no base qualities were kept.

The rearrangement joined TRBV19 to TRBJ1-4; 10 middle bases align to TRBD1. The TCR originated in a man older than 75 with acute or convalescent COVID-19. The sample consisted of peripheral blood. The nucleotide sequence reads as follows: TGTGCCAGTATGAGGGGACAGGGGCATGAAAAACTGTTTTTT. Translated, this is CASMRGQGHEKLFF.